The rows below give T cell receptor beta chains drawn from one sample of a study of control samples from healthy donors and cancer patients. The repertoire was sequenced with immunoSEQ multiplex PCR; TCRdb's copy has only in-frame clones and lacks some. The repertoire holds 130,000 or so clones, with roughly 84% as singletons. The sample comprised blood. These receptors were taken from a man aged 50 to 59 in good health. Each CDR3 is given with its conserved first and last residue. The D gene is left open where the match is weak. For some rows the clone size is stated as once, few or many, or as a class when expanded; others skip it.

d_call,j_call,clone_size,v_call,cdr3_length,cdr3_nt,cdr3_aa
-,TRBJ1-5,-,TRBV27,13,TGTGCCAGCAGTGCCTCCCTGAATCAGCCCCAGCATTTT,CASSASLNQPQHF
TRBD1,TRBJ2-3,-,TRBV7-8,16,TGTGCCAGCAGCAGCTGGGACAGGGGAAGCACAGATACGCAGTATTTT,CASSSWDRGSTDTQYF
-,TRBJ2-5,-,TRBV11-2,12,TGTGCCAGCAGCTTAAAGGGGTTGGCCCAGTACTTC,CASSLKGLAQYF
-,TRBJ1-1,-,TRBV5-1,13,TGCGCCAGCAGGTTCGGAGTACCCACTGAAGCTTTCTTT,CASRFGVPTEAFF
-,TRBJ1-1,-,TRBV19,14,TGTGCCAGTAGTATTAGTGGGTGGGTCACTGAAGCTTTCTTT,CASSISGWVTEAFF
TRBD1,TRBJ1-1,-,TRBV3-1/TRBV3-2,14,TGTGCCAGCAGCCACCACAGGGGCGGCACTGAAGCTTTCTTT,CASSHHRGGTEAFF
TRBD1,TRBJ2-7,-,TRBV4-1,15,TGCGCCAGCAGCCGACGGGACAGGGGGCTTGACGAGCAGTACTTC,CASSRRDRGLDEQYF
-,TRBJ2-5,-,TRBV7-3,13,TGTGCCAGCAGCCAAGGGGGTTGGGAGACCCAGTACTTC,CASSQGGWETQYF
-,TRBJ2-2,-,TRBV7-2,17,TGTGCCAGCAGCTTAGGCCCAGTACATACCAACACCGGGGAGCTGTTTTTT,CASSLGPVHTNTGELFF
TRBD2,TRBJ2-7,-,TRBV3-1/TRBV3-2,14,TGTGCCAGCAGCCACGCGTGGGGGGGCTACGAGCAGTACTTC,CASSHAWGGYEQYF
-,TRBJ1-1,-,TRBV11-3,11,TGTGCCAGCAGCTCCTCAGGTGAAGCTTTCTTT,CASSSSGEAFF
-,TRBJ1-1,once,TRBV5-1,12,TGCGCCAGCAGCTTTACTGACACTGAAGCTTTCTTT,CASSFTDTEAFF
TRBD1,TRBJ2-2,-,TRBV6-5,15,TGTGCCAGCAGTTACGCAGGGGGGAACACCGGGGAGCTGTTTTTT,CASSYAGGNTGELFF
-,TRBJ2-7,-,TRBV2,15,TGTGCCAGCAGTGGAGGTGCCCTGAGCTCCTACGAGCAGTACTTC,CASSGGALSSYEQYF
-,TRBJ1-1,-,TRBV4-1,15,TGCGCCAGCAGCCTACAAGGACAGCATAACACTGAAGCTTTCTTT,CASSLQGQHNTEAFF
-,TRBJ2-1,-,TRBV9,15,TGTGCCAGCAGCCCAGGGGCAGACCCCCGGAATGAGCAGTTCTTC,CASSPGADPRNEQFF
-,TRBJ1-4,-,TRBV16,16,TGTGCCAGCAGCCAACGGGGTCGGACGAGTAATGAAAAACTGTTTTTT,CASSQRGRTSNEKLFF
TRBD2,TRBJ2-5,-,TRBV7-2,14,TGTGCCAGCAGCCCCCGGACTAGTCGGGAGACCCAGTACTTC,CASSPRTSRETQYF
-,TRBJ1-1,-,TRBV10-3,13,TGTGCCATCAGTGAGATTATGAACACTGAAGCTTTCTTT,CAISEIMNTEAFF
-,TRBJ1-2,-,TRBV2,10,TGTGCCAGCAGTGATCCGGGTGCCGCCTTC,CASSDPGAAF
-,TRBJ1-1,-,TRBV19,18,TGTGCCAGTAGTCCGTTGGGTAGGGGAGGTAATTTTGACACTGAAGCTTTCTTT,CASSPLGRGGNFDTEAFF
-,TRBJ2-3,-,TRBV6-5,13,TGTGCCAGCAGCCGACTCCACACAGATACGCAGTATTTT,CASSRLHTDTQYF
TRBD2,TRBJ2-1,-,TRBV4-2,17,TGTGCCAGCAGCCCCGGGACTAGCGGGGGAGGTTACAATGAGCAGTTCTTC,CASSPGTSGGGYNEQFF
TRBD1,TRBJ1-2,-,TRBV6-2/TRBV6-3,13,TGTGCCAGCAGTTACTCCGGACAGGTTGGCTACACCTTC,CASSYSGQVGYTF
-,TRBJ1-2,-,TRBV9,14,TGTGCCAGCAGCGGAACAGGGAGATCGGTGGGCTACACCTTC,CASSGTGRSVGYTF
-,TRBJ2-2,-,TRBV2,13,TGTGCCAGCAATCCGGTAGGGGCCGGGGAGCTGTTTTTT,CASNPVGAGELFF
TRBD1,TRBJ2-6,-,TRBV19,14,TGTCCCCCCCAAGGGGGCACTGGGGCCAACGTCCTGACTTTC,CPPQGGTGANVLTF
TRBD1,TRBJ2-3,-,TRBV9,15,TGTGCCAGCAGCCCCCGGACAGGGCGCACAGATACGCAGTATTTT,CASSPRTGRTDTQYF
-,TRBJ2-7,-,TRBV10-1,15,TGCGCCAGCAGTGAGTCGTACGGGGCAATCTACGAGCAGTACTTC,CASSESYGAIYEQYF
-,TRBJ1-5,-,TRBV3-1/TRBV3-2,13,TGTGCCAGCAGCCCCCAGAACAATCAGCCCCAGCATTTT,CASSPQNNQPQHF
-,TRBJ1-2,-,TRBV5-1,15,TGCGCCAGCAGTATCGAGTTGGGGGGTTACTATGGCTACACCTTC,CASSIELGGYYGYTF
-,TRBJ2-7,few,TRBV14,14,TGTGCCAGCAGCCCATTTCAGGGGCCGGGGGAGCAGTACTTC,CASSPFQGPGEQYF